This is a list of T cell receptor beta chains from one sample in a study of naive and memory T cell subsets. TCRdb recomputed calls from the UMI-ligation and nested PCR reads with MiXCR, one row per CDR3 protein. The data hold over 110,000 distinct CDR3 sequences, with roughly a fifth observed a single time. Specimen: naive CD8+ T cells from blood. The source of these receptors is a human donor in good health. Each CDR3 is given with its conserved first and last residue. The order of the fields is V gene, J gene, clone size, D gene, CDR3 DNA, CDR3 protein. D genes are given only for firm matches. Size is stated for part of the rows, as once, few or many counts, or as a class when the clone is expanded.

TRBV12-3/TRBV12-4	TRBJ2-7	.	TRBD1	TGTGCCAGCAGCCGGACAGGGGCGGAGCAGTACTTC	CASSRTGAEQYF
TRBV7-9	TRBJ1-1	.	.	TGTGCCAGCAGCCCCCCAGACTGGGGCACTGAAGCTTTCTTT	CASSPPDWGTEAFF
TRBV7-9	TRBJ1-4	.	.	TGTGCCAGCAGCCTGCTGGGGACTAATGAAAAACTGTTTTTT	CASSLLGTNEKLFF
TRBV28	TRBJ2-3	few	TRBD2	TGTGCCACGAATCATTGGCGGGAGGGCCGTGCCACCCTCACAGATACGCAGTATTTT	CATNHWREGRATLTDTQYF
TRBV4-1	TRBJ2-7	few	.	TGCGCCAGCAGCACGACCCCGGATTACGAGCAGTACTTC	CASSTTPDYEQYF
TRBV28	TRBJ2-7	few	TRBD1	TGTGCCAGCAGTTTCCCGTTGACAGGGGGGGATTATGAGCAGTACTTC	CASSFPLTGGDYEQYF
TRBV29-1	TRBJ2-4	.	.	TGCAGCGTTGGGGTGAAGAACAAAAACATTCAGTACTTC	CSVGVKNKNIQYF
TRBV28	TRBJ2-1	few	TRBD2	TGTGCCAGCAGTTTAGCGGGAGGCCATGAGCAGTTCTTC	CASSLAGGHEQFF
TRBV7-8	TRBJ2-1	few	TRBD2	TGTGCCAGCAGCCCCAGCGGGACTAGCGGGAATGAGCAGTTCTTC	CASSPSGTSGNEQFF
TRBV12-3/TRBV12-4	TRBJ1-1	few	.	TGTGCCAGCAGTCGGATCGTCACTGAAGCTTTCTTT	CASSRIVTEAFF
TRBV28	TRBJ1-1	.	TRBD1	TGTGCCAGCAGTTTCGGGACAGGGGATTCCCCTGAAGCTTTCTTT	CASSFGTGDSPEAFF
TRBV5-1	TRBJ1-1	few	.	TGCGCCAGCAGCTCTAACTCAGGAGCTTTCTTT	CASSSNSGAFF
TRBV9	TRBJ2-1	.	TRBD2	TGTGCCAGCAGCTCTAGCGGGGGTAACTACAATGAGCAGTTCTTC	CASSSSGGNYNEQFF
TRBV29-1	TRBJ2-5	.	.	TGCAGCATAGGAGAGGAGGGCCAAGAGACCCAGTACTTC	CSIGEEGQETQYF
TRBV5-3	TRBJ2-1	once	.	TGTGCCAGAAGCTTGTGCCAGGGCCCGAATGAGCAGTTCTTC	CARSLCQGPNEQFF
TRBV12-5	TRBJ1-1	few	TRBD1	TGTGCTAGTGGTTTGGTACGGACAGGGGATTTGAACACTGAAGCTTTCTTT	CASGLVRTGDLNTEAFF
TRBV20-1	TRBJ1-4	few	TRBD1	TGCAGTGCTACTCGGGACAGGGGTGCTGGAGGGGCTGAAAAACTGTTTTTT	CSATRDRGAGGAEKLFF
TRBV5-6	TRBJ1-1	many	.	TGTGCCAGCAGTTATGCAGGGGCCATGAACACTGAAGCTTTCTTT	CASSYAGAMNTEAFF
TRBV27	TRBJ2-1	.	.	TGTGCCAGCAGTTTGGGGAGCGCTTACAATGAGCAGTTCTTC	CASSLGSAYNEQFF
TRBV12-3/TRBV12-4	TRBJ2-1	.	.	TGTGCCAGCAGTTTTGTGGCGGGCCCCAATGAGCAGTTCTTC	CASSFVAGPNEQFF
TRBV10-3	TRBJ2-3	.	TRBD1	TGTGCCATCAGTGACGCCAGGACAGGGTCGGCAGATACGCAGTATTTT	CAISDARTGSADTQYF
TRBV27	TRBJ2-3	few	.	TGTGCCAGCACCGTAGCTGGGGGCACAGATACGCAGTATTTT	CASTVAGGTDTQYF
TRBV7-2	TRBJ2-3	.	.	TGTGCCAGCAGCTTAGGCGGGACTAGCACAGATACGCAGTATTTT	CASSLGGTSTDTQYF
TRBV15	TRBJ2-7	.	.	TGTGCCACCAGCAGAGATCGTGGCAGCCACTACGAGCAGTACTTC	CATSRDRGSHYEQYF
TRBV28	TRBJ2-1	many	TRBD2	TGTGCCAGCAGTTTTCTCCAGCGGGAGGATTCGGATGAGCAGTTCTTC	CASSFLQREDSDEQFF
TRBV29-1	TRBJ1-1	few	.	TGCAGCGTTTCGGACGGATTCGGGACTGAAGCTTTCTTT	CSVSDGFGTEAFF
TRBV28	TRBJ1-4	.	.	TGTGCCAGCAGCCCGCGGCCGGGACGCGTAGCTAATGAAAAACTGTTTTTT	CASSPRPGRVANEKLFF
TRBV28	TRBJ2-2	few	.	TGTGCCAGCAGCGGGAGTTCGAACACCGGGGAGCTGTTTTTT	CASSGSSNTGELFF
TRBV11-2	TRBJ2-7	.	.	TGTGCCAGCAGCTCCGGGGCGGGGAGCTCCTACGAGCAGTACTTC	CASSSGAGSSYEQYF
TRBV7-8	TRBJ1-1	.	.	TGTGCCAGCAGCTTAACCAGGGGTTTGGTAGCTTTCTTT	CASSLTRGLVAFF
TRBV7-6	TRBJ1-3	few	.	TGTGCCAGCAGCTTAGCGCGAGGAAACACCATATATTTT	CASSLARGNTIYF
TRBV28	TRBJ1-1	.	TRBD1	TGTGCCAGCAGTACTGACAGGGCTGAAGCTTTCTTT	CASSTDRAEAFF
TRBV4-1	TRBJ2-1	few	TRBD1	TGCGCCAGCAGCTTTGGCTTGGACAGGGAGGTTGAGCAGTTCTTC	CASSFGLDREVEQFF
TRBV19	TRBJ1-1	many	.	TGTGCCAGTAGTATAGATGCGGACGCTATGAACACTGAAGCTTTCTTT	CASSIDADAMNTEAFF
TRBV10-3	TRBJ2-2	.	.	TGTGCCATCAGTGGTCGGGCCGCAACTACGAACACCGGGGAGCTGTTTTTT	CAISGRAATTNTGELFF
TRBV7-9	TRBJ2-4	.	.	TGTGCCAGCAGCCCAAACCCCTCGTCCGGGGAAGGGAAAAACATTCAGTACTTC	CASSPNPSSGEGKNIQYF
TRBV29-1	TRBJ2-1	few	.	TGCAGCGTTTCCGACTCAAGCTCCTACAATGAGCAGTTCTTC	CSVSDSSSYNEQFF
TRBV28	TRBJ1-2	.	.	TGTGCCAGCAGCCACACTTACGCGGGGGTGGACTATGGCTACACCTTC	CASSHTYAGVDYGYTF
TRBV6-2/TRBV6-3	TRBJ2-7	.	.	TGTGCCAGCAGTTTCGACTGGGCCTACGAGCAGTACTTC	CASSFDWAYEQYF
TRBV12-5	TRBJ1-4	.	TRBD1	TGTGCTAGTGGTTTGGAACAAACAGGGGACCTTACAACTAATGAAAAACTGTTTTTT	CASGLEQTGDLTTNEKLFF
TRBV25-1	TRBJ1-1	few	.	TGTGCCAGCAGTGAATTCCCAAAGACAGGCATGAACACTGAAGCTTTCTTT	CASSEFPKTGMNTEAFF
TRBV28	TRBJ2-7	.	.	TGTGCCAGCAGTTTACTACTAAGCTCCTACGAGCAGTACTTC	CASSLLLSSYEQYF
TRBV6-2/TRBV6-3	TRBJ2-1	few	.	TGTGCCAGCAGTTACGGAGGAGGCTCCTACAATGAGCAGTTCTTC	CASSYGGGSYNEQFF